The present T cell receptor beta chain was sequenced within a study of T cells after posttransplantation cyclophosphamide. This clone was observed many times. Method: immunoSEQ multiplex PCR; TCRdb's copy keeps in-frame clones and lacks some. The sample is made up of over 6,500 clones, none counted only once. The length of the CDR3 is 11 residues. Trimming removed 5 bases from V and 10 bases from J, with 10 bases in between. Germline CDR1 and CDR2: SEHNR and FQNEAQ (reference sequence). Treatment was busulfan-fludarabine conditioning, a marrow graft, and cyclophosphamide on days +3 and +4. The sequence was collected from a male patient between 25 and 40 years old who received an allogeneic stem cell transplant from an unrelated donor, was CMV-positive, and had acute and chronic GVHD. Some T cells may originate from the graft donor. Source: PBMCs, taken after an allogeneic stem cell transplant with post-transplant cyclophosphamide. This chain connects TRBV7-9 to TRBJ2-3, with a tentative D call TRBD1 (6 bases). CDR3 loop: CASSLQGAQYF. The CDR3 coding sequence is TGTGCCAGCAGCCTACAGGGCGCGCAGTATTTT.